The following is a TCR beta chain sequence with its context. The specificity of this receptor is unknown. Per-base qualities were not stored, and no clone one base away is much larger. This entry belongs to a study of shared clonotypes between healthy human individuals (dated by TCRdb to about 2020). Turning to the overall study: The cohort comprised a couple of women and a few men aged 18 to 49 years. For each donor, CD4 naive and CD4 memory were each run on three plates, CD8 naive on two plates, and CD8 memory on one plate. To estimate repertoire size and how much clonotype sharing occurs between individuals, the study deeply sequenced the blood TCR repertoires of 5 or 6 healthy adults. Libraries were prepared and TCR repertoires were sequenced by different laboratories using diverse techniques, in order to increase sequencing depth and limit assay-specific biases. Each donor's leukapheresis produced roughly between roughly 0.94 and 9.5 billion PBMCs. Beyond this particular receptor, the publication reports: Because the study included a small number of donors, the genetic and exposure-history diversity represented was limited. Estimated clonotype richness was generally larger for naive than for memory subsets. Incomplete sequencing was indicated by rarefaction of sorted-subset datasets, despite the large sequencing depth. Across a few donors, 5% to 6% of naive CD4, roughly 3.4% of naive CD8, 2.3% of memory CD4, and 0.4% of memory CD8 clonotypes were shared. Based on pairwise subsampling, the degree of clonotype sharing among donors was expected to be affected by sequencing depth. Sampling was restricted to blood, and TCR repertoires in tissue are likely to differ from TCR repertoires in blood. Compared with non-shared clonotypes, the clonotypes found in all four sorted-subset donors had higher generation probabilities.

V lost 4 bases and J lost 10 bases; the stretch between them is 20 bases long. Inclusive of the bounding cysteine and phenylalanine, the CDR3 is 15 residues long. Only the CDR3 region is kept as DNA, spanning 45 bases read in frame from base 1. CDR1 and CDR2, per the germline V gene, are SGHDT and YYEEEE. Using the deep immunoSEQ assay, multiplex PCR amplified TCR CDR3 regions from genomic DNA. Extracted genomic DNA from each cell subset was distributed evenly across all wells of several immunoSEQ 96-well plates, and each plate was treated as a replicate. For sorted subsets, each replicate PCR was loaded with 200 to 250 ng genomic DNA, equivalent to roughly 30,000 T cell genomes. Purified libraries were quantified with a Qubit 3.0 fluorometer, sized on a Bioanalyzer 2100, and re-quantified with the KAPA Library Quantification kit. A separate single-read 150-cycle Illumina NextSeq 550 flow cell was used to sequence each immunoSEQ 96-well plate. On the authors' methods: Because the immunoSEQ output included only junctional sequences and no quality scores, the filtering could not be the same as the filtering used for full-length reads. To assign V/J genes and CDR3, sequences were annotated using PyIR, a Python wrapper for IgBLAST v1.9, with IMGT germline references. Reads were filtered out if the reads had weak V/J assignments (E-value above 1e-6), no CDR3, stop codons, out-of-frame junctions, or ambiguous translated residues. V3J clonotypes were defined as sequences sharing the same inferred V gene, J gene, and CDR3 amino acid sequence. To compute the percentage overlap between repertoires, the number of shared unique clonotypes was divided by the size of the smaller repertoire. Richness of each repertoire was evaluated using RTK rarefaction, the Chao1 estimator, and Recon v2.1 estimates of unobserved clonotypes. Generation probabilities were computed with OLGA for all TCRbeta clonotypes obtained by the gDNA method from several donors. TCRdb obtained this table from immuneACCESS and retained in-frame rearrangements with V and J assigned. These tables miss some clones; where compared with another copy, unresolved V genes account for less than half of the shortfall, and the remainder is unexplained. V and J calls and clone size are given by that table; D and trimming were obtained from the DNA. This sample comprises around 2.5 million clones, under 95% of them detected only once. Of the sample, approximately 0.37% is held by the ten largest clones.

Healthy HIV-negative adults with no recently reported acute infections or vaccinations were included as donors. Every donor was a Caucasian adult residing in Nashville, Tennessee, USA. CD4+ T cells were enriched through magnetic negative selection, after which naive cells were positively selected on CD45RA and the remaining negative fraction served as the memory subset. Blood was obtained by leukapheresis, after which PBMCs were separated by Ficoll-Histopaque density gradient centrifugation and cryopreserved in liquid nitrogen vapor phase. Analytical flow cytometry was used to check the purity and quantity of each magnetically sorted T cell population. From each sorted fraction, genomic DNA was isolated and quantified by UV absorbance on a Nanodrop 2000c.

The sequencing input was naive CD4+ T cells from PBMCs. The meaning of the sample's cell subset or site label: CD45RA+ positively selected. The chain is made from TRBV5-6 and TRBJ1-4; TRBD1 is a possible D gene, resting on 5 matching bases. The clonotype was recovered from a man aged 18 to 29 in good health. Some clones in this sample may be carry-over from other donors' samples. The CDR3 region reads CASSHVDMGGLKLFF. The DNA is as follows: TGTGCCAGCAGCCACGTCGACATGGGGGGGTTAAAACTGTTTTTT.